These T cell receptor beta chains were read from a single sample in a study of blood T cell repertoires in COVID-19. Using immunoSEQ multiplex PCR, the repertoire was profiled, and TCRdb retains in-frame clones only, with some absent. The repertoire consists of around 160,000 clones, with 80% occurring once and the leading ten covering roughly 13%. Specimen: peripheral blood. These receptors were obtained from a man in his sixties with active or convalescent COVID-19. The CDR3 runs from the conserved cysteine through the conserved F or W. D genes are given only for firm matches. Only some rows state a clone size, as once, few, many or a class for expanded clones.

>TRBJ2-7|TRBV11-2|TRBD2|-
CASSPGLAASYEQYF
TGTGCCAGCAGCCCGGGACTAGCGGCCTCCTACGAGCAGTACTTC
>TRBJ2-7|TRBV19|TRBD2|-
CASSPERDGEQYF
TGTGCCAGTAGTCCGGAGCGGGATGGCGAGCAGTACTTC
>TRBJ1-6|TRBV12-3/TRBV12-4|-|-
CASSLKNGATLHF
TGTGCCAGCAGTTTAAAAAATGGGGCAACCCTCCACTTT
>TRBJ2-7|TRBV28|-|-
CASSPRGGVYYEQYF
TGTGCCAGCAGTCCCCGGGGAGGCGTGTACTACGAGCAGTACTTC
>TRBJ2-2|TRBV5-1|-|-
CASRAPAGSNTGELFF
TGCGCCAGCAGGGCACCCGCGGGATCGAACACCGGGGAGCTGTTTTTT
>TRBJ1-1|TRBV7-9|TRBD1|-
CASSLDRGRTFF
TGTGCCAGCAGCTTAGACAGGGGTCGAACTTTCTTT
>TRBJ2-7|TRBV5-5|-|-
CASSLGGLDEQYF
TGTGCCAGCAGCTTGGGTGGGCTGGACGAGCAGTACTTC
>TRBJ2-7|TRBV3-1/TRBV3-2|TRBD2|-
CASAGGAELAGGISYEQYF
TGTGCCAGCGCGGGGGGAGCCGAACTAGCGGGAGGTATCTCCTACGAGCAGTACTTC
>TRBJ1-5|TRBV19|TRBD1|-
CASSMTGRGYTGNQPQHF
TGTGCCAGTAGTATGACAGGGAGAGGATATACGGGCAATCAGCCCCAGCATTTT
>TRBJ1-2|TRBV11-2|-|many
CASSLVGGWNYGYTF
TGTGCCAGCAGCTTAGTTGGGGGCTGGAACTATGGCTACACCTTC
>TRBJ2-1|TRBV13|-|-
CASSHTQGYTDNEQFF
TGTGCCAGCAGCCACACACAGGGTTATACTGACAATGAGCAGTTCTTC
>TRBJ2-1|TRBV3-1/TRBV3-2|TRBD2|-
CASSSLAGLYNEQFF
TGTGCCAGCAGCTCGCTAGCGGGACTTTACAATGAGCAGTTCTTC
>TRBJ2-5|TRBV10-3|-|-
CAISDGGETQYF
TGTGCCATCAGTGACGGCGGAGAGACCCAGTACTTC
>TRBJ1-1|TRBV7-2|TRBD1|-
CASSLAMGRQGGTEAFF
TGTGCCAGCAGCTTAGCGATGGGGCGACAGGGTGGCACTGAAGCTTTCTTT
>TRBJ1-2|TRBV7-9|TRBD1|-
CASSWDSFYGYTF
TGTGCCAGCAGCTGGGACAGCTTCTATGGCTACACCTTC
>TRBJ1-5|TRBV4-3|TRBD1|-
CASSQAFRGINQPQHF
TGCGCCAGCAGCCAAGCTTTCAGGGGGATCAATCAGCCCCAGCATTTT